These 21 T cell receptor beta chains were all obtained from the same sample, sequenced in a study of OX40 agonist ivuxolimab in advanced cancers. TCRdb's copy holds only in-frame clones and misses some; the assay was immunoSEQ multiplex PCR. The table includes around 35,000 clones, 87% detected once. This material consisted of CD4+ or CD8+ T cells sorted from blood, taken in a trial of the OX40 agonist ivuxolimab. These receptors all stem from an adult with an advanced solid tumor such as melanoma, head and neck, liver or kidney cancer.

The rearrangement joins TRBV5-6 to TRBJ2-7; D possibly corresponds to TRBD1 (5 bases). CDR3 length: 16 residues. V lost 1 base to trimming and J lost 3 bases, with 17 bases between them. The germline V gene encodes CDR1 SGHDT and CDR2 YYEEEE. CDR3 in amino acids: CASSLSAGIGIYEQYF. CDR3 bases: TGTGCCAGCAGCTTGTCGGCAGGGATTGGAATCTACGAGCAGTACTTC.

The gene calls are TRBV5-1 and TRBJ1-1; unclear D gene. This CDR3 has 15 residues. The V end was cut by 0 bases, the J end by 1 base, with 10 bases between. CDR1 is SGHRS, CDR2 YFSETQ, per germline. CDR3 loop: CASSLAAEENTEAFF. For the CDR3, the DNA is TGCGCCAGCAGCTTGGCGGCAGAGGAGAACACTGAAGCTTTCTTT.

The chain combines TRBV11-2 with TRBJ2-7; D gene ambiguous. The CDR3 is 14 residues long. The V end was cut by 0 bases, the J end by 2 bases, with 8 bases between. Germline V gene sequence: CDR1 SGHAT, CDR2 FQNNGV. The CDR3 spells CASSLEERPYEQYF. CDR3 sequence (DNA): TGTGCCAGCAGCTTAGAGGAACGGCCCTACGAGCAGTACTTC.

The chain carries TRBV6-5 and TRBJ2-7, with a possible D match to TRBD2 (5 bases). Trimming pared 6 bases from V and 2 bases from J, leaving 14 bases between. The germline CDR1 and CDR2 sequences are MNHEY and SVGAGI. CDR3 size: 14 residues. The CDR3 reads CASSHGETAYEQYF. The CDR3 bases are TGTGCCAGCAGCCACGGGGAGACTGCCTACGAGCAGTACTTC.

This clone occurred once. The chain couples TRBV2 to TRBJ2-1; 13 bases are shared with TRBD2. The V gene end was trimmed by 5 bases and the J gene end by 7 bases; junction bases not matched to a gene: 11. This CDR3 is 17 amino acids long. Per the germline V gene, CDR1 is SNHLY and CDR2 is FYNNEI. The CDR3 protein is CASSSSPTSGGANEQFF. The CDR3, as DNA: TGTGCCAGCAGTTCCTCCCCCACTAGCGGGGGGGCGAATGAGCAGTTCTTC.

The chain joins TRBV5-6 to TRBJ1-6, with D uncertain. V was clipped by 0 bases and J by 7 bases, with 5 bases between them. There are 13 residues in the CDR3. CDR1 SGHDT and CDR2 YYEEEE come from the germline V gene. CDR3 in amino acids: CASSLVTNSPLHF. In DNA form, the CDR3 reads TGTGCCAGCAGCTTGGTGACGAATTCACCCCTCCACTTT.

This clone was observed a handful of times. The CDR3 DNA reads as TGTGCCAGTAGCCTAAGCGGGGAAATCACCGGGGAGCTGTTTTTT. The encoded protein is CASSLSGEITGELFF. This rearrangement joins TRBV19 to TRBJ2-2, with TRBD2 matching over 7 bases. The CDR3 runs 15 residues. Germline CDR1 LNHDA, CDR2 SQIVND (reference sequence). Trimming at V came to 6 bases and at J to 4 bases, leaving 8 bases not matched to a gene.

This clone was seen a single time. V gene TRBV5-1 combines with J gene TRBJ2-1; 9 nucleotides line up with TRBD1. Per germline, CDR1 SGHRS and CDR2 YFSETQ. V lost 5 bases to trimming and J lost 4 bases; unmatched junction nucleotides: 4. The CDR3 consists of 14 residues. CDR3 protein: CASSPGTGYNEQFF. The CDR3 bases are TGCGCCAGCAGTCCCGGGACAGGGTACAATGAGCAGTTCTTC.

The J gene is TRBJ2-7, the V gene TRBV7-2; 11 bases map to TRBD1. CDR3 length: 15 amino acids. Germline-derived CDR1 and CDR2 are SGHTA and FQGNSA. V lost 8 bases to trimming and J lost 3 bases; unmatched junction nucleotides: 9. CDR3 in DNA: TGTGCCAGCCAACCCGGGACAGGGGGTTTCTACGAGCAGTACTTC. This gives the protein CASQPGTGGFYEQYF.

The J gene is TRBJ1-2, the V gene TRBV4-1, with 8 bases lining up with TRBD1. This CDR3 has 15 amino acids. The V segment lost 1 base and the J segment 3 bases; nucleotides outside the gene matches: 4. Germline V gene sequence: CDR1 MGHRA, CDR2 YSYEKL. The CDR3 protein is CASSQVQGADYGYTF. CDR3 in DNA: TGCGCCAGCAGCCAAGTTCAGGGGGCTGACTATGGCTACACCTTC.

V gene TRBV11-2 combines with J gene TRBJ2-7, with D tentatively TRBD2 (5 bases). V was cut by 2 bases and J by 7 bases, with 12 bases left in between. CDR3 length: 13 amino acids. Germline V gene data show CDR1 as SGHAT and CDR2 as FQNNGV. CDR3 loop: CASSLFEGTEQYF. The CDR3 nucleotides read TGTGCCAGCAGCTTATTCGAGGGCACGGAGCAGTACTTC.

The chain is built from TRBV6-5 and TRBJ2-5, with D unresolved. The CDR3 is 13 residues long. The V end lost 0 bases, the J end lost 5 bases, and 7 bases lay between the germline ends. Germline values: CDR1 MNHEY, CDR2 SVGAGI. The CDR3 DNA reads as TGTGCCAGCAGTTACTCGGAGTCCGAGACCCAGTACTTC. Translating it yields CASSYSESETQYF.

A single count supports this clone. The rearrangement joins TRBV9 to TRBJ1-2, with D unresolved. CDR3 size: 15 residues. Germline lookup yields CDR1 SGDLS and CDR2 YYNGEE. Trimming removed 3 bases from V and 3 bases from J, with 15 bases in between. The CDR3 spells CASSEDSPPDYGYTF. The CDR3 bases are TGTGCCAGCAGCGAGGACTCTCCTCCTGACTATGGCTACACCTTC.

In its sample, this clone was seen once. The chain links TRBV7-2 to TRBJ2-4; D unclear. Germline CDR1 reads SGHTA; CDR2 reads FQGNSA. V was cut by 5 bases and J by 0 bases, with 14 bases left in between. The CDR3 consists of 16 residues. The CDR3, as DNA: TGTGCCAGCAGCCTAGGGAATCACCTAGCCAAAAACATTCAGTACTTC. Its protein product is CASSLGNHLAKNIQYF.

This rearrangement joins TRBV30 to TRBJ1-1; D not resolved. Germline CDR1 GTSNPN, CDR2 SVGIG (reference sequence). The CDR3 extends over 14 amino acids. Trimming pared 3 bases from V and 1 base from J, leaving 12 bases between. CDR3 loop: CAWSRGLKNTEAFF. In DNA, the CDR3 is TGTGCCTGGAGCAGAGGATTGAAGAACACTGAAGCTTTCTTT.

The V gene is TRBV28, the J gene TRBJ2-1; D is ambiguous. The CDR3 is made up of 15 amino acids. CDR1 is MDHEN, CDR2 SYDVKM, per germline. V was clipped by 3 bases and J by 0 bases, with 9 bases between them. Here the CDR3 DNA reads TGTGCCAGCAGTTTTACCGGTAGCTCCTACAATGAGCAGTTCTTC. Translation: CASSFTGSSYNEQFF. Using reference TRBV28 and TRBJ2-1 for the parts outside the CDR3, the full variable domain is DVKVTQSSRYLVKRTGEKVFLECVQDMDHENMFWYRQDPGLGLRLIYFSYDVKMKEKGDIPEGYSVSREKKERFSLILESASTNQTSMYLCASSFTGSSYNEQFFGPGTRLTVL.

The chain carries TRBV19 and TRBJ2-7, with 7 bases lining up with TRBD1. From germline, CDR1 is LNHDA and CDR2 SQIVND (reference sequence). The trim removed 4 bases at V and 1 base at J, leaving 4 bases unmatched. The CDR3 contains 14 residues. CDR3 sequence: CASSSPGQSYEQYF. The CDR3 bases are TGTGCCAGTAGTAGCCCGGGACAGTCCTACGAGCAGTACTTC. The full variable domain, with the rest looked up from reference TRBV19 and TRBJ2-7, is DGGITQSPKYLFRKEGQNVTLSCEQNLNHDAMYWYRQDPGQGLRLIYYSQIVNDFQKGDIAEGYSVSREKKESFPLTVTSAQKNPTAFYLCASSSPGQSYEQYFGPGTRLTVT.

This chain uses TRBV7-9 with TRBJ2-1; D might be TRBD1 (6 bases). CDR1 and CDR2 from the germline V gene are SEHNR and FQNEAQ (reference sequence). Trimming removed 4 bases from V and 3 bases from J, with 13 bases in between. This CDR3 has 15 residues. CDR3 nucleotides: TGTGCCAGCAGCTATTCCGGGACAAACTACAATGAGCAGTTCTTC. Its protein product is CASSYSGTNYNEQFF.

The gene calls are TRBV13 and TRBJ2-1; TRBD1 matches at 11 bases. Per the germline V gene, CDR1 is PRHDT and CDR2 is FYEKMQ (reference sequence). J lost 7 bases, V lost 4 bases, and 6 bases had no gene match. This CDR3 is 15 amino acids long. The CDR3 DNA sequence: TGTGCCAGCAGCTCCCGGGACAGGGGGAATAATGAGCAGTTCTTC. Translating gives CASSSRDRGNNEQFF.

V gene TRBV19 combines with J gene TRBJ1-1; 7 bases are shared with TRBD1. Per germline, CDR1 LNHDA and CDR2 SQIVND (reference sequence). V shed 5 bases, J shed 0 bases, and the junction held 6 bases outside the gene matches. This CDR3 has 15 residues. The CDR3, as DNA: TGTGCCAGTAGTGCCCGACAGGGAATGAACACTGAAGCTTTCTTT. This encodes CASSARQGMNTEAFF.

The chain carries TRBV18 and TRBJ2-3; D not certain. V lost 3 bases, J lost 2 bases, and 12 bases lay in between. Germline V CDR1 and CDR2: KGHSH, LQKENI. The CDR3 sequence is 15 residues long. The CDR3 reads CASSPALQPTDTQYF. The CDR3 DNA reads as TGTGCCAGCTCACCCGCCCTGCAGCCCACAGATACGCAGTATTTT.